Shown below are 31 T cell receptor beta chains from a single sample sequenced in a study of early T cells in non-severe SARS-CoV-2 infection. TCRdb reanalysed the 5' RACE reads using MiXCR and keeps one entry per CDR3 protein. The table lists around 66,000 distinct CDR3 sequences, approximately 6.1% of them singletons. Sequences were derived from whole blood, sampled at baseline. These receptors came from an adult who was a healthcare worker with PCR-confirmed SARS-CoV-2 infection or an uninfected control (not recorded which).

This clonotype was detected many times. The chain carries TRBV5-1 and TRBJ1-4; D call uncertain. The CDR3 is made up of 13 amino acids. Germline assignment: CDR1 SGHRS and CDR2 YFSETQ. Trimming removed 0 bases at V and 8 bases at J, with 8 bases between. DNA for the CDR3: TGCGCCAGCAGCTTGGACAACGGGGAAAAACTGTTTTTT. Its protein is CASSLDNGEKLFF.

This chain connects TRBV28 to TRBJ1-5; D unclear. The CDR3 is 16 residues long. V gave up 5 bases and J gave up 2 bases, with 16 bases separating them. Germline lookup yields CDR1 MDHEN and CDR2 SYDVKM. Written as DNA, the CDR3 is TGTGCCAGCAGTCGAAGAGCTCTTTCGGGCAATCAGCCCCAGCATTTT. It is translated as CASSRRALSGNQPQHF.

This clonotype has more than one count but fewer than ten. The gene calls are TRBV5-1 and TRBJ1-1, with D possibly matching TRBD1 (5 bases). Trimming took 3 bases from V and 0 from J, leaving 9 bases between them. The V gene's germline CDR1 is SGHRS and CDR2 YFSETQ. The CDR3 is made up of 14 amino acids. CDR3 protein: CASSSRQMNTEAFF. In nucleotides, the CDR3 is TGCGCCAGCAGCTCGAGACAGATGAACACTGAAGCTTTCTTT.

This clonotype was recorded at least ten times. This sequence joins TRBV28 and TRBJ1-5; 8 positions match TRBD1. The germline gives CDR1 MDHEN, CDR2 SYDVKM. The CDR3 has 14 residues. J gave up 7 bases and V 6 bases, and 8 bases lay outside the gene matches. The chain's CDR3 is CASSLDRGYQPQHF. The CDR3 DNA reads as TGTGCCAGCAGCCTCGACAGGGGATACCAGCCCCAGCATTTT.

This clonotype was counted ten times or more. Here the CDR3 DNA reads TGTGCCTGGGGGATCGGGCACAACTACGAGCAGTACTTC. Residues: CAWGIGHNYEQYF. The chain recombines TRBV30 with TRBJ2-7; D not certain. V was shortened by 5 bases and J by 3 bases, with 14 bases between the two germline ends. The length of the CDR3 is 13 residues. Germline V gene data show CDR1 as GTSNPN and CDR2 as SVGIG (reference sequence).

The table lists this clonotype with many counts. This sequence joins TRBV2 and TRBJ2-2, with D perhaps TRBD2 (5 bases). Germline lookup yields CDR1 SNHLY and CDR2 FYNNEI. Trimming removed 5 bases at V and 6 bases at J, with 7 bases between. The CDR3 covers 12 residues. This chain's CDR3 is CASSRSAGELFF. The CDR3, as DNA: TGTGCCAGCAGTCGTAGCGCCGGGGAGCTGTTTTTT.

This CDR3 reads CATSRSGAKNIQYF. CDR3 DNA: TGTGCCACCAGCAGATCTGGAGCCAAAAACATTCAGTACTTC. The chain employs TRBV15 and TRBJ2-4, with D unresolved. CDR3 size: 14 residues. Trimming left V 2 bases short and J 0 bases short, with 5 bases between. The V gene's germline CDR1 is LNHNV and CDR2 YYDKDF (reference sequence).

This clonotype was counted only a few times. J is TRBJ2-5 and V is TRBV4-1; 10 bases line up with TRBD1. CDR1 is MGHRA, CDR2 YSYEKL, per germline. The junction had 8 bases not matched to a gene; V was cut back by 4 bases and J by 3 bases. CDR3 length: 16 residues. The CDR3 nucleotides are TGCGCCAGCAGCCCGACCGGACAGGGGGGAGAAGAGACCCAGTACTTC. Residues: CASSPTGQGGEETQYF.

This clonotype occurred many times. The chain has TRBV7-9 and TRBJ2-1; 7 bases fit TRBD2. This CDR3 comprises 11 residues. The V gene's germline CDR1 is SEHNR and CDR2 FQNEAQ (reference sequence). V dropped 8 bases and J dropped 7; count of bases not matched to a gene: 2. DNA of the CDR3: TGTGCCAGCCAAGCGGGGAATGAGCAGTTCTTC. Protein: CASQAGNEQFF.

This clonotype was seen a handful of times. The chain links TRBV2 to TRBJ1-1; tentative D call: TRBD1 (6 bases). CDR3 length equals 15 residues. The V and J ends lost 6 bases and 2 bases respectively, with 16 bases between them. Germline-derived CDR1 and CDR2 are SNHLY and FYNNEI. CDR3 protein: CASSLSGRGNTEAFF. The CDR3 nucleotides are TGTGCCAGCAGCCTCAGTGGCAGGGGAAACACTGAAGCTTTCTTT.

The gene calls are TRBV5-4 and TRBJ1-2, with TRBD1 as a possible D gene (5 bases). Trimming removed 4 bases from V and 5 bases from J, with 15 bases in between. The CDR3 loop spans 14 amino acids. CDR1 is SGHNT and CDR2 is YYREEE in the germline V gene (reference sequence). CDR3 protein: CASSPTTDLYGYTF. As DNA, the CDR3 is TGTGCCAGCAGCCCGACGACAGATTTGTATGGCTACACCTTC.

This clonotype was counted many times. This chain uses TRBV24-1 with TRBJ2-1, with 14 bases identical to TRBD2. V was clipped by 4 bases and J by 0 bases; unmatched bases: 4. Germline lookup yields CDR1 KGHDR and CDR2 SFDVKD. This CDR3 has 18 residues. In DNA form, the CDR3 reads TGTGCCACCAGTGACCCAGGACTAGCGGGAGGCTCCTACAATGAGCAGTTCTTC. Translating it yields CATSDPGLAGGSYNEQFF.

This clonotype was seen at least ten times. This chain joins TRBV7-9 and TRBJ1-5, with D hard to call. V gave up 4 bases and J gave up 0 bases, with 10 bases separating them. Per the germline V gene, CDR1 is SEHNR and CDR2 is FQNEAQ (reference sequence). This CDR3 region has 15 residues. The CDR3 bases are TGTGCCAGCAGCTCGGGTCGGTATAGCAATCAGCCCCAGCATTTT. Translation gives CASSSGRYSNQPQHF.

There are many counts of this clonotype. V usage is TRBV4-2 and J usage is TRBJ1-1, with D unclear. The germline CDR1 and CDR2 sequences are LGHNA and YNFKEQ. This CDR3 is 15 amino acids long. The germline V and J ends were trimmed by 1 base and 2 bases, with 11 bases remaining between them. In nucleotides, the CDR3 is TGTGCCAGCAGCCAAGCGGACGGATTTAACACTGAAGCTTTCTTT. This translates into CASSQADGFNTEAFF.

There are a few counts of this clonotype. This sequence joins TRBV4-1 and TRBJ2-7; unclear D gene. CDR1 is MGHRA, CDR2 YSYEKL, per germline. The CDR3 runs 13 residues. Deletions cut 0 bases from V and 4 bases from J, with 7 bases between. Here the CDR3 DNA reads TGCGCCAGCAGCCAAGATTTAGCTTACGAGCAGTACTTC. Residues: CASSQDLAYEQYF.

Many counts were recorded for this clonotype. The rearrangement links TRBV29-1 to TRBJ2-2; weak D call: TRBD2 (6 bases). Germline-derived CDR1 and CDR2 are SQVTM and ANQGSEA. V lost 4 bases and J lost 1, with 13 bases in between. The CDR3 sequence is 15 residues long. CDR3 region: CSVVTGAMNTGELFF. CDR3 coding DNA: TGCAGCGTTGTAACGGGAGCGATGAACACCGGGGAGCTGTTTTTT.

Many counts were recorded for this clonotype. The V gene is TRBV20-1, the J gene TRBJ1-3; D perhaps matches TRBD1 (6 bases). Germline V gives CDR1 DFQATT, CDR2 SNEGSKA (reference sequence). This CDR3 is built from 16 residues. Trimming shortened V by 1 base and J by 4 bases, and 17 bases separated the two germline ends. CDR3 sequence: CSARAVKAGVGNTIYF. CDR3 coding DNA: TGCAGTGCTAGAGCCGTTAAGGCAGGGGTCGGAAACACCATATATTTT.

Remarks on this clonotype: A much larger clone lies a single base off, so this may be a read error. The chain links TRBV10-2 to TRBJ2-1; D unclear. The CDR3 is 12 residues long. CDR1 and CDR2 from the germline V gene are WSHSY and SAAADI. The CDR3 coding sequence is TGCGCCAGCAGAGAGTACATCAATGGGCAGTTCTTC. It specifies CASREYINGQFF.

This clonotype has a count of ten or more. J is TRBJ2-3 and V is TRBV18, with D possibly called TRBD1 or TRBD2 (5 bases each). The CDR3 extends over 14 amino acids. Between the trimmed V and J ends, which lost 8 bases and 0 bases, there was a span of 12 bases. Per the germline V gene, CDR1 is KGHSH and CDR2 is LQKENI. DNA of the CDR3: TGTGCCAGCAGTCCGGGACGCAGCACAGATACGCAGTATTTT. Its translation: CASSPGRSTDTQYF.

The chain couples TRBV3-1 to TRBJ1-5; D is ambiguous. V was shortened by 0 bases and J by 5 bases, with 8 bases between the two germline ends. The CDR3 is 14 amino acids. In germline, CDR1 is LGHDT, CDR2 YNNKEL (reference sequence). The CDR3 bases are TGTGCCAGCAGCCAAGATAGGACTTATCAGCCCCAGCATTTT. It is translated as CASSQDRTYQPQHF.

The rearrangement joins TRBV5-6 to TRBJ2-1; TRBD2 might be the D (5 bases). V lost 1 base, J lost 0 bases, and 14 bases lay in between. There are 17 residues in the CDR3. Germline lookup yields CDR1 SGHDT and CDR2 YYEEEE. The chain's CDR3 is CASSLLLDGGSYNEQFF. The DNA of the CDR3 is TGTGCCAGCAGCTTGCTTCTGGACGGAGGCTCCTACAATGAGCAGTTCTTC.

This clonotype showed up many times. V is TRBV27 and J is TRBJ2-3; 8 bases fit TRBD2. The germline V gene encodes CDR1 MNHEY and CDR2 SMNVEV (reference sequence). V trimming: 4 bases; J trimming: 2 bases; junction bases outside the gene matches: 8. This CDR3 has 16 amino acids. CDR3 protein: CASSSPVSGTTDTQYF. CDR3 DNA: TGTGCCAGCAGTTCCCCTGTTAGCGGGACCACAGATACGCAGTATTTT.

A few counts support this clonotype. The CDR3 reads CSVVPDTPQGMHNEQFF. CDR3 bases: TGCAGCGTTGTCCCCGACACCCCCCAAGGGATGCACAATGAGCAGTTCTTC. The rearrangement joins TRBV29-1 to TRBJ2-1; D gene uncertain. Trimming stripped 4 bases from V and 5 bases from J, with 24 bases between. This CDR3 spans 17 amino acids. Germline V gene sequence: CDR1 SQVTM, CDR2 ANQGSEA.

The V gene is TRBV11-3, the J gene TRBJ2-7, with a weak D call TRBD2 (5 bases). The germline CDR1 and CDR2 sequences are SGHNT and YENEEA. With 5 bases removed from V and 5 bases from J, the gap between germline ends came to 16 bases. The CDR3 is 14 residues long. CDR3 loop: CASSPSSRRDEQYF. The DNA of the CDR3 is TGTGCCAGCAGCCCCTCTAGCCGGCGCGACGAGCAGTACTTC.

This clonotype was observed a handful of times. The V and J genes are TRBV5-1 and TRBJ2-3; a possible D gene is TRBD2 (6 bases). The CDR3 has 13 amino acids. The germline V gene encodes CDR1 SGHRS and CDR2 YFSETQ. Deletions cut 3 bases from V and 2 bases from J, with 7 bases between. The CDR3 sequence is CASSSGDTDTQYF. CDR3 DNA: TGCGCCAGCAGCTCGGGGGACACAGATACGCAGTATTTT.

The J gene is TRBJ1-6, the V gene TRBV9, with 7 bases that match TRBD1. The germline CDR1 and CDR2 sequences are SGDLS and YYNGEE. V was clipped by 3 bases and J by 4 bases; unmatched bases: 7. The length of the CDR3 is 16 residues. CDR3 in amino acids: CASSGLQGNYNSPLHF. DNA for the CDR3: TGTGCCAGCAGCGGACTACAGGGGAATTATAATTCACCCCTCCACTTT. Full variable domain (outside the CDR3, taken from reference TRBV9 and TRBJ1-6): DSGVTQTPKHLITATGQRVTLRCSPRSGDLSVYWYQQSLDQGLQFLIQYYNGEERAKGNILERFSAQQFPDLHSELNLSSLELGDSALYFCASSGLQGNYNSPLHFGNGTRLTVT.

At least ten counts were recorded for this clonotype. The chain couples TRBV5-1 to TRBJ1-2; a weak D match, TRBD1 (5 bases). This CDR3 comprises 15 residues. In germline, CDR1 is SGHRS, CDR2 YFSETQ. V lost 0 bases, J lost 6 bases, and 15 bases lay in between. CDR3 DNA: TGCGCCAGCAGCTTGGCCGACAGTTGGGACGATGGCTACACCTTC. As protein: CASSLADSWDDGYTF.

This clonotype has ten or more counts. V usage is TRBV12-5 and J usage is TRBJ2-3; 12 bases match TRBD2. The CDR3 has 16 amino acids. After removal of 1 base from V and 4 bases from J, the junction contained 3 bases not matched to a gene. Germline lookup yields CDR1 LGHNT and CDR2 FRNRAP. CDR3 in DNA: TGTGCTAGTGGTTTGGCACTAGCGGGAGGCTCAGATACGCAGTATTTT. Residues: CASGLALAGGSDTQYF.

The table lists this clonotype with a few counts. The chain has TRBV5-6 and TRBJ2-1; no clear D. Germline-derived CDR1 and CDR2 are SGHDT and YYEEEE. Trimming stripped 0 bases from V and 7 bases from J, with 5 bases between. The CDR3 runs 12 residues. Written as DNA, the CDR3 is TGTGCCAGCAGCTTGGGGGATAATGAGCAGTTCTTC. Its translation: CASSLGDNEQFF.

The chain uses TRBV6-5 and TRBJ1-2; 7 positions agree with TRBD1. This CDR3 contains 13 residues. With V trimmed by 6 bases and J by 8 bases, 9 bases remained unmatched. Germline CDR1 is MNHEY and CDR2 is SVGAGI. The DNA of the CDR3 is TGTGCCAGCAGCCCCCGACAGGGTACCGGCTACACCTTC. It codes for CASSPRQGTGYTF.

This clonotype showed up many times. The chain links TRBV7-2 to TRBJ2-3, with D perhaps matching TRBD1 or TRBD2 (5 bases each). V lost 1 base to trimming and J lost 2 bases, with 7 bases between them. The CDR3 consists of 14 residues. The V gene's germline CDR1 is SGHTA and CDR2 FQGNSA. This CDR3 is CASSLVGTTDTQYF. CDR3 DNA: TGTGCCAGCAGCTTAGTCGGGACCACAGATACGCAGTATTTT.